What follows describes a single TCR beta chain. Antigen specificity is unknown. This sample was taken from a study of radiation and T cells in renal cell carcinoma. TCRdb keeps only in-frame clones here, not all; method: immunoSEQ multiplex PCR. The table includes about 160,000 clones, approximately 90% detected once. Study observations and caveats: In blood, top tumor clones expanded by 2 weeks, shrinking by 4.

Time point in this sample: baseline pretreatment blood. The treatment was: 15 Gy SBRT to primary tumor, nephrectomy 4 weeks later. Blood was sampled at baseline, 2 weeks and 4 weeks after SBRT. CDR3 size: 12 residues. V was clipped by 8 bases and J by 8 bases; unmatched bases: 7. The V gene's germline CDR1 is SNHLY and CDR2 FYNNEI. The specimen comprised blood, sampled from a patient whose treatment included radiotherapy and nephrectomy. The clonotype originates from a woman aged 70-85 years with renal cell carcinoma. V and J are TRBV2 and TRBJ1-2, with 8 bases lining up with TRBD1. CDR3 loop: CASAGGVRGYTF. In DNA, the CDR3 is TGTGCCAGCGCAGGGGGCGTACGAGGCTACACCTTC.